The clone carrying this T cell receptor (beta chain) was observed at least ten times. Germline CDR1 is SNHLY and CDR2 is FYNNEI. The CDR3 runs to 16 residues. V lost 8 bases to trimming and J lost 4 bases; unmatched junction nucleotides: 14. The data were obtained in a study of regulatory T cells in long-lasting Graves disease. Arm-PCR of CDR3 regions and iRepertoire HTBI primers were the basis on which TCR beta libraries were built. Original methodology: The study identified about 60 TRBV and approximately 13 TRBJ segments across samples. TCRdb independently ran MiXCR on the multiplex PCR reads; one entry per CDR3 protein. The V and J calls were not made by the authors but by TCRdb's processing. Of approximately 350,000 distinct CDR3 sequences in the sample, roughly 25% are singletons; the top ten hold around 30%. Documented time point: persistent/refractory GD, antithyroid drugs over 5 years with positive TRAb. RNA extracted from PBMCs served as the sequencing template. Patients with Graves' disease were diagnosed by American Thyroid Association guidelines.

The rearrangement links TRBV2 to TRBJ1-1; TRBD1 aligns across 9 bases. Sequencing was performed on peripheral blood mononuclear cells (PBMCs), taken when the disease was refractory, from a patient treated with antithyroid drugs. The sequence derives from a woman aged 40 to 50 with Graves disease. CDR3 amino acids: CASVRDRALGSTEAFF. The CDR3 DNA sequence: TGTGCCAGCGTCCGGGACAGGGCCTTGGGAAGCACTGAAGCTTTCTTT.